The subject of this entry is one T cell receptor beta chain. The PCR made use of 60 Vbeta and 13 Jbeta primers. The method was immunoSEQ multiplex PCR; TCRdb's version includes in-frame clones alone and lacks a portion of them. The sample records 250,000 to 350,000 clones, just over 85% being singletons. This sample was included in a study of cytomegalovirus exposure and HLA in healthy donors. Germline loops: CDR1 SGHTA, CDR2 FQGNSA. This CDR3 contains 14 residues. V trimming: 5 bases; J trimming: 8 bases; junction bases outside the gene matches: 11. The sequence was collected from a man aged 40-49 years in good health and CMV-seropositive. The rearrangement uses TRBV7-2 and TRBJ1-1; 7 positions agree with TRBD1. Sequenced sample: PBMCs. CDR3 amino acids: CASSPRQGASEAFF. The DNA of the CDR3 is TGTGCCAGCAGCCCCCGACAGGGCGCCTCGGAAGCTTTCTTT.